This T cell receptor (beta chain) was sequenced in a study of beta chain features in type 1 diabetes. Broader study findings: Any HLA effect on TCRB rearrangement was left unresolved by small sub-analyses. There were fewer insertions and more deletions at the VDJ junctions of type 1 diabetes patients.

Sorted CD4+ subsets: naive, central memory, regulatory, stem cell-like memory (CD45RO/CCR7/CD25/CD127/CD95/CD27 panel). This clone was counted between two and nine times. Its target is not known. The investigators reverse transcribed all of the isolated RNA, so they sequenced expressed TCRB transcripts. Libraries were prepared by immunoSEQ multiplex PCR; TCRdb keeps only in-frame clonotypes and omits some of them. This table holds roughly 60,000 clones, about three fifths found once. Trimming took 3 bases from V and 2 from J, leaving 11 bases between them. CDR1 is SNHLY, CDR2 FYNNEI, per germline. The length of the CDR3 is 15 residues.

This sequence joins TRBV2 and TRBJ2-1; D uncertain. The TCR originated in a woman under 30 in good health. The material sequenced was Tregs from blood. The CDR3 DNA follows: TGTGCCAGCAGTGAGAGACTGCCTCCCTACAATGAGCAGTTCTTC. It codes for CASSERLPPYNEQFF.